This TCR beta chain comes out of a study of cytomegalovirus exposure and HLA in healthy donors. It was with 60 Vbeta and 13 Jbeta primers that the PCR ran. This table comes from immunoSEQ multiplex PCR, and its TCRdb copy is limited to in-frame clones, with some not included. The sample yields fewer than 250,000 clones, roughly 80% seen once. The CDR3 loop spans 14 amino acids. After removal of 3 bases from V and 3 bases from J, the junction contained 2 bases not matched to a gene. The germline V gene encodes CDR1 SGHDT and CDR2 YYEEEE. Note on this clone: Its antigen is currently unknown.

Findings and limits, study-wide: Researchers reportedly found TCR beta sequences accurately predicted most subjects' HLA-A and HLA-B alleles. CMV serostatus stood as the only immune exposure information on hand. Per published reports, the classifier diagnosed cytomegalovirus status with high specificity and sensitivity.

The sequence derives from a girl aged 5-17 years in good health and CMV-seronegative. Sequenced material: PBMCs. The genes are TRBV5-6 and TRBJ2-1, with TRBD2 identical over 8 bases. The CDR3 sequence is CASSSTSGYNEQFF. As DNA, the CDR3 is TGTGCCAGCAGCTCCACTAGCGGCTACAATGAGCAGTTCTTC.